This T cell receptor (beta chain) was obtained from a study of long-term antiretroviral therapy in people with HIV. A v3.0 immunoSEQ assay was performed at survey level. The method was immunoSEQ multiplex PCR; TCRdb's version includes in-frame clones alone and lacks a portion of them. The sample contains around 30,000 clones, less than 85% of which appear only once. The study's findings and limits: Diversity increased after ART yet remained lower than in transplant donor controls.

The germline V gene has CDR1 SGHRS and CDR2 YFSETQ. V was pared by 0 bases and J by 7 bases, with 8 bases of the junction left unmatched. CDR3 length: 16 amino acids. With respect to this clone: The antigen is undetermined.

This specimen consisted of unsorted PBMCs, obtained 2.3 years after starting antiretroviral therapy. The sequence derives from a man in his forties with HIV. V usage is TRBV5-1 and J usage is TRBJ2-7, with TRBD2 matching over 12 bases. CDR3 nucleotides: TGCGCCAGCAGCTTGGGACTAGCGGGAGAGGGGGTGGAGCAGTACTTC. It encodes CASSLGLAGEGVEQYF.